The 28 T cell receptor beta chains presented below share a single source sample, sequenced in a study of blood T cell repertoires in COVID-19. Libraries were prepared by immunoSEQ multiplex PCR; TCRdb keeps only in-frame clonotypes and omits some of them. The sample lists 100,000 to 110,000 clones; 90% to 95% were seen once. The sample was peripheral blood. These receptors came from a man aged 45-65 years with active COVID-19.

V gene TRBV6-5 combines with J gene TRBJ1-2; perhaps TRBD1 as D (5 bases). The CDR3 length is 15 residues. Germline values: CDR1 MNHEY, CDR2 SVGAGI. V was shortened by 7 bases and J by 8 bases, with 23 bases between the two germline ends. CDR3 nucleotide sequence: TGTGCCAGCACCACCGGGAGTGGAGGGGTGGAAGGCTACACCTTC. This encodes CASTTGSGGVEGYTF.

The chain employs TRBV29-1 and TRBJ2-2; perhaps TRBD2 as D (7 bases). The germline CDR1 and CDR2 sequences are SQVTM and ANQGSEA. Trimming shortened V by 7 bases and J by 1 base, and 16 bases separated the two germline ends. The CDR3 has 15 residues. The CDR3 nucleotides read TGCAGCGCCAGGGGTCTAGCGGTGAACACCGGGGAGCTGTTTTTT. Translation: CSARGLAVNTGELFF.

This chain links TRBV7-9 with TRBJ2-5; maybe TRBD2 (6 bases). The CDR3 has 16 amino acids. The ends were cut back, 0 bases at V and 2 bases at J, with 13 bases in the middle. Germline V gives CDR1 SEHNR, CDR2 FQNEAQ (reference sequence). The CDR3 coding sequence is TGTGCCAGCAGCTTAGCAGGAGCGGGCCTACAAGAGACCCAGTACTTC. It yields the protein CASSLAGAGLQETQYF. Filled out from reference TRBV7-9 and TRBJ2-5, the complete variable domain reads DTGVSQNPRHKITKRGQNVTFRCDPISEHNRLYWYRQTLGQGPEFLTYFQNEAQLEKSRLLSDRFSAERPKGSFSTLEIQRTEQGDSAMYLCASSLAGAGLQETQYFGPGTRLLVL.

This chain joins TRBV4-1 and TRBJ1-2; 7 nucleotides line up with TRBD1. The trim removed 1 base at V and 1 base at J, leaving 6 bases unmatched. The CDR3 has 16 amino acids. Germline V gene lookup returns CDR1 MGHRA and CDR2 YSYEKL. The CDR3 spells CASSQGRTGDNYGYTF. In nucleotides, the CDR3 is TGCGCCAGCAGCCAAGGTCGGACAGGTGATAACTATGGCTACACCTTC.

The chain couples TRBV19 to TRBJ1-2; tentative D call: TRBD1 (5 bases). Germline CDR1 reads LNHDA; CDR2 reads SQIVND (reference sequence). This CDR3 is built from 14 residues. Trimming took 2 bases from V and 2 from J, leaving 9 bases between them. The CDR3 here is CASSIYGGNYGYTF. The CDR3 DNA is TGTGCCAGTAGTATATACGGGGGGAACTATGGCTACACCTTC.

The chain links TRBV27 to TRBJ2-1, with 12 bases aligning to TRBD2. This CDR3 has 15 amino acids. In germline, CDR1 is MNHEY, CDR2 SMNVEV (reference sequence). Germline trimming cut 5 bases from V and 5 bases from J; bases unmatched to any gene: 4. As DNA, the CDR3 is TGTGCCAGCAGTACTCTAGCGGGGGGGGACAATGAGCAGTTCTTC. This sequence encodes CASSTLAGGDNEQFF.

The chain recombines TRBV15 with TRBJ2-7; unclear D gene. The CDR3 covers 15 residues. CDR1 LNHNV and CDR2 YYDKDF come from the germline V gene (reference sequence). V lost 0 bases to trimming and J lost 0 bases, with 9 bases between them. CDR3 DNA: TGTGCCACCAGCAGAGAGGCAGGCAACTCCTACGAGCAGTACTTC. It yields the protein CATSREAGNSYEQYF.

CDR3 bases: TGTGCCAGCAGTTTGCGGGACACAGATACGCAGTATTTT. Encoded protein: CASSLRDTDTQYF. The V and J genes are TRBV6-4 and TRBJ2-3; D is possibly TRBD2 (6 bases). From germline, CDR1 is MRHNA and CDR2 SNTAGT. Trimming cost V 5 bases and J 2 bases, with 8 bases left between them. The CDR3 loop spans 13 amino acids.

The CDR3 coding sequence is TGTGCCAGTAGTATAAGGTCCCCTACAGGGGGCGCAGATGAAAAACTGTTTTTT. Encoded protein: CASSIRSPTGGADEKLFF. The chain has TRBV19 and TRBJ1-4; 9 bases align to TRBD1. Germline V gives CDR1 LNHDA, CDR2 SQIVND (reference sequence). This CDR3 region has 18 residues. V shed 2 bases, J shed 6 bases, and the junction held 13 bases outside the gene matches.

This clone appeared a single time. The chain joins TRBV29-1 to TRBJ1-5, with TRBD1 as a possible D gene (5 bases). The CDR3 sequence is 14 residues long. Trimming removed 6 bases at V and 1 base at J, with 13 bases between. Germline assignment: CDR1 SQVTM and CDR2 ANQGSEA. The DNA for the CDR3 is TGCAGCGTCTACGACAGACAGAGCAATCAGCCCCAGCATTTT. This codes for CSVYDRQSNQPQHF.

The V call is TRBV2, the J call TRBJ2-3, with D maybe TRBD2 (6 bases). This CDR3 has 15 amino acids. Trimming took off 8 bases at V and 0 bases at J, with 15 bases between the two ends. Germline lookup yields CDR1 SNHLY and CDR2 FYNNEI. The CDR3 nucleotides read TGTGCCAGCCTACGCACGGGGGAGAGCACAGATACGCAGTATTTT. This codes for CASLRTGESTDTQYF.

The rearrangement uses TRBV5-4 and TRBJ1-5; D may be TRBD1 (6 bases). CDR1 SGHNT and CDR2 YYREEE come from the germline V gene (reference sequence). This CDR3 has 13 residues. The V end lost 0 bases, the J end lost 7 bases, and 8 bases lay between the germline ends. The CDR3 sequence: CASSLEGGQPQHF. CDR3 bases: TGTGCCAGCAGCTTGGAGGGGGGGCAGCCCCAGCATTTT.

The chain combines TRBV5-1 with TRBJ2-5, with 9 bases aligning to TRBD1. Germline V CDR1 and CDR2: SGHRS, YFSETQ. The CDR3 runs to 15 residues. J was trimmed by 0 bases and V by 2 bases; bases with no gene match: 2. The CDR3 here is CASSFTGGDQETQYF. The CDR3 region has the DNA TGCGCCAGCAGCTTCACAGGGGGCGACCAAGAGACCCAGTACTTC.

The CDR3 DNA reads as TGTGCCAGCAGTAGACGGACAACGAACACCGGGGAGCTGTTTTTT. Translated, it gives CASSRRTTNTGELFF. The chain joins TRBV6-5 to TRBJ2-2; a possible D gene is TRBD1 (5 bases). Germline V gene data show CDR1 as MNHEY and CDR2 as SVGAGI. The CDR3 is 15 residues long. V lost 5 bases to trimming and J lost 0 bases, with 10 bases between them.

The chain carries TRBV4-2 and TRBJ2-1, with 10 bases matching TRBD2. The CDR3 runs 15 residues. With V trimmed by 4 bases and J by 9 bases, 9 bases remained unmatched. Germline values: CDR1 LGHNA, CDR2 YNFKEQ. CDR3 in amino acids: CASSRGASGGGEQFF. The CDR3 DNA follows: TGTGCCAGCAGCCGTGGAGCCAGCGGGGGGGGTGAGCAGTTCTTC.

The chain carries TRBV19 and TRBJ2-1; 14 bases map to TRBD2. Germline CDR1 is LNHDA and CDR2 is SQIVND (reference sequence). The CDR3 loop spans 15 amino acids. V lost 5 bases and J lost 7; bases outside the gene matches: 4. The CDR3, as DNA: TGTGCCAGTAGTCCTCGACTAGCGGGGGGGAATGAGCAGTTCTTC. Translation gives CASSPRLAGGNEQFF.

The chain has TRBV5-7 and TRBJ2-5; the match to TRBD2 covers 8 bases. TRBV5-7 qualifies as an ORF whose function is uncertain. This CDR3 has 14 amino acids. Trimming removed 6 bases from V and 2 bases from J; junction bases left unmatched: 6. The CDR3 protein is CASTGGGRQETQYF. The CDR3 bases are TGTGCCAGCACCGGGGGGGGGCGACAAGAGACCCAGTACTTC.

This chain joins TRBV24-1 and TRBJ1-1, with TRBD1 as a possible D gene (6 bases). Germline V CDR1 and CDR2: KGHDR, SFDVKD. The CDR3 runs to 15 residues. Trimming left V 5 bases short and J 1 base short, with 13 bases between. In DNA form, the CDR3 reads TGTGCCACCAGTGGGTCAGGGGTAAAGAACACTGAAGCTTTCTTT. It is translated as CATSGSGVKNTEAFF.

The chain uses TRBV9 and TRBJ1-2; the D gene is possibly TRBD1 (6 bases). V dropped 1 base and J dropped 0 bases, with 16 bases sitting between them. Germline lookup yields CDR1 SGDLS and CDR2 YYNGEE. The CDR3 loop spans 17 amino acids. In DNA, the CDR3 is TGTGCCAGCAGCGTATGGGACACGGACCTAGCTAACTATGGCTACACCTTC. This codes for CASSVWDTDLANYGYTF.

The chain joins TRBV2 to TRBJ2-6; possible D gene TRBD1, 5 bases. Trimming pared 6 bases from V and 0 bases from J, leaving 9 bases between. The CDR3 length is 15 residues. Looked up from germline, CDR1 is SNHLY and CDR2 is FYNNEI. The CDR3 spells CASRDDSSGANVLTF. The CDR3 DNA reads TGTGCCAGCAGGGATGACAGCTCTGGGGCCAACGTCCTGACTTTC.

The gene calls are TRBV5-4 and TRBJ1-1; 9 bases align to TRBD1. The germline gives CDR1 SGHNT, CDR2 YYREEE (reference sequence). V lost 2 bases and J lost 0; bases outside the gene matches: 8. CDR3 length: 17 amino acids. CDR3 DNA: TGTGCCAGCAGCTTCGGACAGGGGAGCATGATGAACACTGAAGCTTTCTTT. Protein sequence: CASSFGQGSMMNTEAFF.

The chain joins TRBV5-1 to TRBJ2-1; possible D gene TRBD2, 6 bases. Germline CDR1 SGHRS, CDR2 YFSETQ. The germline V and J ends were trimmed by 3 bases and 0 bases, with 10 bases remaining between them. This CDR3 region has 15 residues. As DNA, the CDR3 is TGCGCCAGCAGCTCGGGACTCAACTCCTACAATGAGCAGTTCTTC. This translates into CASSSGLNSYNEQFF.

This chain links TRBV10-3 with TRBJ1-6, with D perhaps TRBD1 (5 bases). Trimming stripped 6 bases from V and 10 bases from J, with 13 bases between. The germline V gene encodes CDR1 ENHRY and CDR2 SYGVKD. The CDR3 contains 13 residues. DNA for the CDR3: TGTGCCATCAGAGGTACGACAGACTCACCCCTCCACTTT. Its protein product is CAIRGTTDSPLHF.

The genes are TRBV6-5 and TRBJ2-7; no reliable D call. CDR3 length: 14 amino acids. In germline, CDR1 is MNHEY, CDR2 SVGAGI. The germline V and J ends were trimmed by 7 bases and 1 base, with 14 bases remaining between them. The DNA for the CDR3 is TGTGCCAGCACGTACTCCGCGGATTCCTACGAGCAGTACGTC. Translation gives CASTYSADSYEQYV.

The chain carries TRBV7-8 and TRBJ2-1, with 13 bases that match TRBD2. The CDR3 sequence is 16 residues long. CDR1 and CDR2 (germline): SGHVS, FQNEAQ. Losses at the gene ends were 5 bases for V and 8 bases for J; bases not matched to a gene: 9. The DNA for the CDR3 is TGTGCCAGCAGCAGGCGAGGGACTAGCGGGGTCGATGAGCAGTTCTTC. Protein product: CASSRRGTSGVDEQFF. The full variable domain, rest sourced from reference TRBV7-8 and TRBJ2-1, is GAGVSQSPRYKVAKRGQDVALRCDPISGHVSLFWYQQALGQGPEFLTYFQNEAQLDKSGLPSDRFFAERPEGSVSTLKIQRTQQEDSAVYLCASSRRGTSGVDEQFFGPGTRLTVL.

This rearrangement joins TRBV19 to TRBJ2-7; tentatively, D is TRBD2 (5 bases). The V and J ends lost 5 bases and 6 bases respectively, with 11 bases between them. The CDR3 spans 12 residues. Germline V CDR1 and CDR2: LNHDA, SQIVND (reference sequence). The CDR3 is CASSLMAGEQYF. For the CDR3, the DNA is TGTGCCAGTAGTTTGATGGCGGGCGAGCAGTACTTC.

The chain has TRBV7-6 and TRBJ1-1; D unclear. Per germline, CDR1 SGHVS and CDR2 FNYEAQ. The length of the CDR3 is 15 residues. Trimming took off 4 bases at V and 1 base at J, with 13 bases between the two ends. As DNA, the CDR3 is TGTGCCAGCAGCTCTCACGAGATAACGAACACTGAAGCTTTCTTT. Translated, it gives CASSSHEITNTEAFF.

The CDR3 nucleotides are TGTGCCAGCAGTTTAGAGGGGGCAGCCAAAAACATTCAGTACTTC. Its translation is CASSLEGAAKNIQYF. The chain uses TRBV28 and TRBJ2-4; 7 nucleotides line up with TRBD1. V trimming: 2 bases; J trimming: 0 bases; junction bases outside the gene matches: 1. Per the germline V gene, CDR1 is MDHEN and CDR2 is SYDVKM. This CDR3 has 15 residues.